The rows below give T cell receptor beta chains drawn from one sample of a study of blood T cell repertoires in COVID-19. Some clones are missing from TCRdb's copy, which holds only in-frame ones; the method was immunoSEQ multiplex PCR. The sample contains tens of thousands of clones, 80% to 85% of which appear only once. Sequenced sample: peripheral blood. These TCRs come from an elderly man with active or convalescent COVID-19. CDR3s include the opening cysteine and the closing phenylalanine or tryptophan. D genes are given only for firm matches. Clone size is stated in some rows and not others, as once, few, many or a class when expanded.

V gene	clone size	J gene	D gene	CDR3 DNA	CDR3 protein
TRBV7-9	NA	TRBJ2-7	NA	TGTGCCAGCAGCTCCCGGGACAATCCCTACGAGCAGTACTTC	CASSSRDNPYEQYF
TRBV11-2	NA	TRBJ2-2	TRBD2	TGTGCCAGCAGCTTTAGGAGCGGGGGGGCTTGGAACACCGGGGAGCTGTTTTTT	CASSFRSGGAWNTGELFF
TRBV20-1	NA	TRBJ2-5	NA	TGCAGTGCTAGTGATGGGGGGGGGCCCCAAGAGACCCAGTACTTC	CSASDGGGPQETQYF
TRBV30	few	TRBJ2-7	TRBD2	TGTGCCTGGAGTGCCTGGGGGGGAAGGTACGAGCAGTACTTC	CAWSAWGGRYEQYF
TRBV6-5	once	TRBJ2-1	NA	TGTGCCAGTGGGCCGAAGCAGAGCTCCTACAATGAGCAGTTCTTC	CASGPKQSSYNEQFF
TRBV7-9	NA	TRBJ1-1	TRBD1	TGTGCCAGCAGCTTCCGGGACAGGGCAATTCAAGCTTTCTTT	CASSFRDRAIQAFF
TRBV5-4	NA	TRBJ2-5	TRBD2	TGTGCCAGCAGCCGCTTAGCGGGGGGGGGAGAGACCCAGTACTTC	CASSRLAGGGETQYF
TRBV30	NA	TRBJ1-6	TRBD1	TGTGCCTGGGGGGGGACAGGGAGGTCACCCCTCCACTTT	CAWGGTGRSPLHF
TRBV15	NA	TRBJ1-4	TRBD1	TGTGCCACCAACAGGGGGGAGGCTAATGAAAAACTGTTTTTT	CATNRGEANEKLFF
TRBV28	NA	TRBJ2-3	TRBD2	TGTGCCAGCAGTCCTCAGACTAGCGGGTTCACAGATACGCAGTATTTT	CASSPQTSGFTDTQYF
TRBV5-4	NA	TRBJ1-6	NA	TGTGCCAGCAGCTTGAATCCCCGGAGCTCCTATAATTCACCCCTCCACTTT	CASSLNPRSSYNSPLHF
TRBV23-1	NA	TRBJ2-7	TRBD2	TGCGCCAGCAACCCCGGACTAGCCTTTACCTACGAGCAGTACTTC	CASNPGLAFTYEQYF